Below, 9 T cell receptor beta chains from the same sample are listed, as sequenced in a study of cytomegalovirus exposure and HLA in healthy donors. The PCR employed 60 Vbeta primers together with 13 Jbeta primers. The assay was immunoSEQ multiplex PCR, and TCRdb's table has in-frame clones only and misses some. The data hold 200,000 to 250,000 clones, with more than 70% observed a single time. Sequencing was done on a sample of PBMCs. The receptors stem from a human donor in good health.

This chain links TRBV10-3 with TRBJ2-3; TRBD1 matches at 10 bases. V was pared by 6 bases and J by 3 bases, with 15 bases of the junction left unmatched. Germline CDR1 reads ENHRY; CDR2 reads SYGVKD. The length of the CDR3 is 18 residues. Here the CDR3 DNA reads TGTGCCATCAGGCCCCTCCGGGACAGGGGTAGCGGTACAGATACGCAGTATTTT. Translated, it gives CAIRPLRDRGSGTDTQYF.

This clone was detected only a few times. This chain links TRBV7-2 with TRBJ1-1; D not certain. Trimming left V 5 bases short and J 6 bases short, with 16 bases between. The germline V gene has CDR1 SGHTA and CDR2 FQGNSA. The CDR3 spans 14 residues. CDR3 region: CASSVGLLGAEAFF. The CDR3 DNA sequence: TGTGCCAGCAGCGTAGGACTCCTAGGTGCTGAAGCTTTCTTT.

The chain joins TRBV7-2 to TRBJ2-1; 8 bases are a match to TRBD2. Looked up from germline, CDR1 is SGHTA and CDR2 is FQGNSA. The CDR3 loop spans 16 amino acids. V shed 1 base and J 1 base; nucleotides not matched to a gene: 3. Here the CDR3 DNA reads TGTGCCAGCAGCTTAGGACTAGCGTTGTCCTACAATGAGCAGTTCTTC. Its translation is CASSLGLALSYNEQFF.

The V and J genes are TRBV5-7 and TRBJ2-1; TRBD2 matches 14 bases. TRBV5-7 is known as an ORF, though its function is uncertain. V lost 4 bases to trimming and J lost 1 base; unmatched junction nucleotides: 4. This CDR3 contains 17 residues. The CDR3 sequence is CASSQGTSGSSYNEQFF. CDR3 coding DNA: TGTGCCAGCAGCCAAGGGACTAGCGGGAGTTCCTACAATGAGCAGTTCTTC.

The chain recombines TRBV9 with TRBJ2-7; TRBD2 agrees at 9 bases. CDR3 size: 13 residues. V gave up 4 bases and J gave up 6 bases; unmatched junction bases: 5. Germline V gene lookup returns CDR1 SGDLS and CDR2 YYNGEE. The CDR3 loop is CASSPSGGREQYF. CDR3 DNA sequence: TGTGCCAGCAGCCCCAGCGGGGGGCGCGAGCAGTACTTC.

The J gene is TRBJ2-2, the V gene TRBV6-1; 7 positions agree with TRBD1. The germline V gene has CDR1 MNHNS and CDR2 SASEGT. CDR3 length: 15 amino acids. The V and J ends lost 7 bases and 3 bases, in that order; junction bases with no gene match: 8. CDR3 in DNA: TGTGCCAGCAAGGAGCCGGGACAGCACACCGGGGAGCTGTTTTTT. It encodes CASKEPGQHTGELFF.

The genes are TRBV5-1 and TRBJ2-1; 7 bases agree with TRBD2. The CDR3 runs to 17 residues. Germline assignment: CDR1 SGHRS and CDR2 YFSETQ. V shed 0 bases, J shed 4 bases, and the junction held 10 bases outside the gene matches. The CDR3 DNA follows: TGCGCCAGCAGCTTGGTTACTCGCGGGAGTCTATACAATGAGCAGTTCTTC. Its translation is CASSLVTRGSLYNEQFF.

The chain recombines TRBV27 with TRBJ1-5, with D hard to call. The CDR3 consists of 14 residues. Trimming pared 2 bases from V and 9 bases from J, leaving 14 bases between. CDR1 and CDR2 from the germline V gene are MNHEY and SMNVEV (reference sequence). The CDR3 here is CASSLAGAFWPQHF. CDR3 in DNA: TGTGCCAGCAGTTTAGCGGGAGCGTTTTGGCCCCAGCATTTT.

This chain links TRBV2 with TRBJ2-7, with TRBD1 matching over 9 bases. The V and J ends lost 6 bases and 4 bases, in that order; junction bases with no gene match: 4. The CDR3 spans 13 residues. Germline V gene lookup returns CDR1 SNHLY and CDR2 FYNNEI. The CDR3 reads CASRADRGYEQYF. The CDR3, as DNA: TGTGCCAGCAGAGCCGACAGGGGGTACGAGCAGTACTTC. Based on the CDR3 plus reference TRBV2 and TRBJ2-7, the full variable domain is EPEVTQTPSHQVTQMGQEVILRCVPISNHLYFYWYRQILGQKVEFLVSFYNNEISEKSEIFDDQFSVERPDGSNFTLKIRSTKLEDSAMYFCASRADRGYEQYFGPGTRLTVT.